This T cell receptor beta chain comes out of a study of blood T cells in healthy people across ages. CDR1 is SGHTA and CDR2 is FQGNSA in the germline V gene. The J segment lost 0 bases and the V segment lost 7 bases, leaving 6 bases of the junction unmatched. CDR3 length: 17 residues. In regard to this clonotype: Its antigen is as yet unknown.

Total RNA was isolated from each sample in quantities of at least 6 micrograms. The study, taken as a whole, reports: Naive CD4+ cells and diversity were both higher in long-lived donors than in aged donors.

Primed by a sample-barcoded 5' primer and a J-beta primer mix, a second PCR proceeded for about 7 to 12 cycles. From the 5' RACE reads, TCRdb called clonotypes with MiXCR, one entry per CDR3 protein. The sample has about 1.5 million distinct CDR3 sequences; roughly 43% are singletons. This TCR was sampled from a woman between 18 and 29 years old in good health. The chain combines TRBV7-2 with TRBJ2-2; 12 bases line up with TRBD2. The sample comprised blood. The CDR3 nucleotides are TGTGCCAGCACCCTAGCGGGAGGGAACGCGAACACCGGGGAGCTGTTTTTT. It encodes CASTLAGGNANTGELFF.